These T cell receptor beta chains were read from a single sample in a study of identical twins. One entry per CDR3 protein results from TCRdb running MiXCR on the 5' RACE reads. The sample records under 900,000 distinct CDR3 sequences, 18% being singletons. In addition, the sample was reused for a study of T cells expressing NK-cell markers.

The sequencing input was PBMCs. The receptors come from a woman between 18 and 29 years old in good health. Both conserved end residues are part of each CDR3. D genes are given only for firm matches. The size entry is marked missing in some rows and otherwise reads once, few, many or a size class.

cdr3_nt: TGTGCCAGCAGTTTAAGGGCGGGCGATAACGCGTACGAGCAGTACTTC; cdr3_aa: CASSLRAGDNAYEQYF; cdr3_length: 16; v_call: TRBV27; d_call: NA; clone_size: few; j_call: TRBJ2-7
cdr3_nt: TGTGCCATCCGTGGTCAGATTATCAATGAGCAGTTCTTC; cdr3_aa: CAIRGQIINEQFF; cdr3_length: 13; v_call: TRBV10-3; d_call: NA; clone_size: NA; j_call: TRBJ2-1
cdr3_nt: TGTGCCAGCAGGGGGCCTTGGGGTCCCAATGCGGCAGATACGCAGTATTTT; cdr3_aa: CASRGPWGPNAADTQYF; cdr3_length: 17; v_call: TRBV12-3/TRBV12-4; d_call: NA; clone_size: NA; j_call: TRBJ2-3
cdr3_nt: TGTGCCAGCAGTCCGTGGCCAGGGGGCCCTGAAGCTTTCTTT; cdr3_aa: CASSPWPGGPEAFF; cdr3_length: 14; v_call: TRBV12-3/TRBV12-4; d_call: TRBD1; clone_size: NA; j_call: TRBJ1-1
cdr3_nt: TGTGCCAGCACCCCAGGGCACGTGGCAGATACGCAGTATTTT; cdr3_aa: CASTPGHVADTQYF; cdr3_length: 14; v_call: TRBV7-9; d_call: NA; clone_size: NA; j_call: TRBJ2-3
cdr3_nt: TGCAGTGCTAGAGAGGGGACGGAAAGTAATGAAAAACTGTTTTTT; cdr3_aa: CSAREGTESNEKLFF; cdr3_length: 15; v_call: TRBV20-1; d_call: NA; clone_size: NA; j_call: TRBJ1-4
cdr3_nt: TGTGCCAGCAGGCTAGCGGGGGGTCTGGACGAGCAGTACTTC; cdr3_aa: CASRLAGGLDEQYF; cdr3_length: 14; v_call: TRBV12-3/TRBV12-4; d_call: TRBD2; clone_size: many; j_call: TRBJ2-7
cdr3_nt: TGTGCCAGTAGTATACCGGGACAGGGGGCAGGTGAGCAGTTCTTC; cdr3_aa: CASSIPGQGAGEQFF; cdr3_length: 15; v_call: TRBV19; d_call: TRBD1; clone_size: NA; j_call: TRBJ2-1
cdr3_nt: TGTGCCAGCAGCCAAGACCCGGTTCGGACTTACAATGAGCAGTTCTTC; cdr3_aa: CASSQDPVRTYNEQFF; cdr3_length: 16; v_call: TRBV4-2; d_call: NA; clone_size: NA; j_call: TRBJ2-1
cdr3_nt: TGTGCCATCAGCGACCCGGGCTCTGGGGCCAACGTCCTGACTTTC; cdr3_aa: CAISDPGSGANVLTF; cdr3_length: 15; v_call: TRBV10-3; d_call: NA; clone_size: few; j_call: TRBJ2-6
cdr3_nt: TGTGCCAGCAGGGTAGAGGGGGGAAATGGCTACACCTTC; cdr3_aa: CASRVEGGNGYTF; cdr3_length: 13; v_call: TRBV5-5; d_call: NA; clone_size: few; j_call: TRBJ1-2
cdr3_nt: TGTGCCAGCAGCCGGGGAGGGGGATATGCAGATACGCAGTATTTT; cdr3_aa: CASSRGGGYADTQYF; cdr3_length: 15; v_call: TRBV7-8; d_call: NA; clone_size: NA; j_call: TRBJ2-3
cdr3_nt: TGTGCCAGCTCACGTCTGGGGACAGACGCTAACTATGGCTACACCTTC; cdr3_aa: CASSRLGTDANYGYTF; cdr3_length: 16; v_call: TRBV18; d_call: TRBD1; clone_size: few; j_call: TRBJ1-2
cdr3_nt: TGTGCCAGCAGTTTATCGGCCCTGCTCTACGAGCAGTACTTC; cdr3_aa: CASSLSALLYEQYF; cdr3_length: 14; v_call: TRBV27; d_call: NA; clone_size: few; j_call: TRBJ2-7
cdr3_nt: TGTGCCAGCACACCCACTACTAGGCGGGGTGAGCAGTTCTTC; cdr3_aa: CASTPTTRRGEQFF; cdr3_length: 14; v_call: TRBV27; d_call: NA; clone_size: many; j_call: TRBJ2-1
cdr3_nt: TGTGCCAGCAGTCGGCTGGGGGGAGCCCAGCATTTT; cdr3_aa: CASSRLGGAQHF; cdr3_length: 12; v_call: TRBV6-2/TRBV6-3; d_call: NA; clone_size: once; j_call: TRBJ1-5
cdr3_nt: TGTGCCACCAGCAGAGGGACAGGGCAAGAGACCCAGTACTTC; cdr3_aa: CATSRGTGQETQYF; cdr3_length: 14; v_call: TRBV15; d_call: TRBD1; clone_size: few; j_call: TRBJ2-5
cdr3_nt: TGTGCCTGGACTGGGGGTATGGGCAATGAGCAGTTCTTC; cdr3_aa: CAWTGGMGNEQFF; cdr3_length: 13; v_call: TRBV30; d_call: NA; clone_size: NA; j_call: TRBJ2-1
cdr3_nt: TGTGCCAGCAGCTTTAGAGCGTATGATAAGCAGTTCTTC; cdr3_aa: CASSFRAYDKQFF; cdr3_length: 13; v_call: TRBV7-2; d_call: NA; clone_size: NA; j_call: TRBJ2-1
cdr3_nt: TGTGCCAGCAGCTTGACGGCGGCCGACTATGGCTACACCTTC; cdr3_aa: CASSLTAADYGYTF; cdr3_length: 14; v_call: TRBV5-5; d_call: NA; clone_size: NA; j_call: TRBJ1-2
cdr3_nt: TGTGCCAGCAGCTGGGGACAGCCTAGTACTGAAGCTTTCTTT; cdr3_aa: CASSWGQPSTEAFF; cdr3_length: 14; v_call: TRBV7-9; d_call: TRBD1; clone_size: many; j_call: TRBJ1-1
cdr3_nt: TGTGCCAGCAGGAGTAGGGACCCTCGGGGCTACACCTTC; cdr3_aa: CASRSRDPRGYTF; cdr3_length: 13; v_call: TRBV11-2; d_call: NA; clone_size: NA; j_call: TRBJ1-2
cdr3_nt: TGTGCCACCATCGAACAGACCCCAACTAATGAAAAACTGTTTTTT; cdr3_aa: CATIEQTPTNEKLFF; cdr3_length: 15; v_call: TRBV24-1; d_call: NA; clone_size: NA; j_call: TRBJ1-4
cdr3_nt: TGTGCCAGCAGTCGGCACAGGGTGCTCGGGGAGCAGTACTTC; cdr3_aa: CASSRHRVLGEQYF; cdr3_length: 14; v_call: TRBV12-3/TRBV12-4; d_call: NA; clone_size: NA; j_call: TRBJ2-7
cdr3_nt: TGCAGCGGTGGGGTACCGGAGTACTTC; cdr3_aa: CSGGVPEYF; cdr3_length: 9; v_call: TRBV29-1; d_call: NA; clone_size: NA; j_call: TRBJ2-7
cdr3_nt: TGCAGTGCTAGCCCCCTGGTTCACAATGAGCAGTTCTTC; cdr3_aa: CSASPLVHNEQFF; cdr3_length: 13; v_call: TRBV20-1; d_call: NA; clone_size: few; j_call: TRBJ2-1
cdr3_nt: TGTGCCAGCAGCTTACAAATCCGCACAGATACGCAGTATTTT; cdr3_aa: CASSLQIRTDTQYF; cdr3_length: 14; v_call: TRBV7-2; d_call: NA; clone_size: few; j_call: TRBJ2-3
cdr3_nt: TGTGCCAGCAGTACGAGGATGGGGACCTATGGCTACACCTTC; cdr3_aa: CASSTRMGTYGYTF; cdr3_length: 14; v_call: TRBV6-1; d_call: NA; clone_size: few; j_call: TRBJ1-2
cdr3_nt: TGCGCCAGCAGCTTGGAGGGTACCCCCTACGAGCAGTACTTC; cdr3_aa: CASSLEGTPYEQYF; cdr3_length: 14; v_call: TRBV5-1; d_call: NA; clone_size: few; j_call: TRBJ2-7
cdr3_nt: TGCAGTGCTAGAGATACGGGACTAGCGGGGGTGCACGGGGAGCTGTTTTTT; cdr3_aa: CSARDTGLAGVHGELFF; cdr3_length: 17; v_call: TRBV20-1; d_call: TRBD2; clone_size: NA; j_call: TRBJ2-2
cdr3_nt: TGCGCCAGCAGCTTGGACAGGAAAAACTACGAGCAGTACTTC; cdr3_aa: CASSLDRKNYEQYF; cdr3_length: 14; v_call: TRBV5-1; d_call: NA; clone_size: NA; j_call: TRBJ2-7
cdr3_nt: TGTGCCAGCAGCACAGTAGCGGGGCTCGAGCAGTTCTTC; cdr3_aa: CASSTVAGLEQFF; cdr3_length: 13; v_call: TRBV3-1; d_call: TRBD2; clone_size: NA; j_call: TRBJ2-1
cdr3_nt: TGCAGTGTTTCACAGTATAGCGGGGGTGTAGATACGCAGTATTTT; cdr3_aa: CSVSQYSGGVDTQYF; cdr3_length: 15; v_call: TRBV20-1; d_call: TRBD2; clone_size: NA; j_call: TRBJ2-3
cdr3_nt: TGCGCCAGCAGCCAAGACAGGGGGAGGAACACTGAAGCTTTCTTT; cdr3_aa: CASSQDRGRNTEAFF; cdr3_length: 15; v_call: TRBV4-3; d_call: TRBD1; clone_size: NA; j_call: TRBJ1-1
cdr3_nt: TGTGCCAGCAGCTTGGTGAGGGCGGATGAGCAGTTCTTC; cdr3_aa: CASSLVRADEQFF; cdr3_length: 13; v_call: TRBV5-6; d_call: NA; clone_size: many; j_call: TRBJ2-1
cdr3_nt: TGCAGTGCCGAATTCATAAGAGATGGCAATCAGCCCCAGCATTTT; cdr3_aa: CSAEFIRDGNQPQHF; cdr3_length: 15; v_call: TRBV20-1; d_call: NA; clone_size: few; j_call: TRBJ1-5